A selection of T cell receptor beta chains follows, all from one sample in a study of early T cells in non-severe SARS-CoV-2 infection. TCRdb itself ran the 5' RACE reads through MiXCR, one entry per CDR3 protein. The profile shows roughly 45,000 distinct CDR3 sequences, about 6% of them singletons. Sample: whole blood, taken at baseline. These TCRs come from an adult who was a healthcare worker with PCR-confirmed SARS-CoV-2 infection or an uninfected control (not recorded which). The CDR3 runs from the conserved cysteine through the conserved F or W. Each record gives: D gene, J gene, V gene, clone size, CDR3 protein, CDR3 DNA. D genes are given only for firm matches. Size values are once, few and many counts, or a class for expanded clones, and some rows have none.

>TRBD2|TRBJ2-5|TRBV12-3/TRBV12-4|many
CASSDWTSGSLETQYF
TGTGCCAGCTCCGACTGGACTAGCGGGAGTCTTGAGACCCAGTACTTC
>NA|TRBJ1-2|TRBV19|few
CASSRRLVGDYGYTF
TGTGCCAGTAGTCGACGTTTGGTGGGAGACTATGGCTACACCTTC
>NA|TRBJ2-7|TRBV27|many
CARRPRAGVPSQVQYEQYF
TGTGCCAGACGTCCCCGCGCGGGTGTCCCCTCACAGGTCCAGTACGAGCAGTACTTC
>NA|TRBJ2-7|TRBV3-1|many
CASSHRGSYEQYF
TGTGCCAGCAGCCATCGGGGGAGCTACGAGCAGTACTTC
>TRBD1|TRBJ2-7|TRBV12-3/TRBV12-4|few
CASSLKSGTGGNEQYF
TGTGCCAGCAGTTTAAAATCAGGGACAGGGGGCAACGAGCAGTACTTC
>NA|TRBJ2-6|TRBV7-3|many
CASSPGTGGANVLTF
TGTGCCAGCAGCCCCGGCACAGGTGGGGCCAACGTCCTGACTTTC
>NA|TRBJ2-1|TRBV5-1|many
CASRSGLNEQFF
TGCGCCAGCAGGTCGGGGTTGAATGAGCAGTTCTTC
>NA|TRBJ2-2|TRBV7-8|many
CASFDTGELFF
TGTGCCAGCTTCGACACCGGGGAGCTGTTTTTT
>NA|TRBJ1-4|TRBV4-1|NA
CASSPGGAHTNEKLFF
TGCGCCAGCAGCCCGGGGGGCGCGCATACTAATGAAAAACTGTTTTTT
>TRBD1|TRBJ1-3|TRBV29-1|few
CSALPTGGKGNTIYF
TGCAGCGCCCTGCCCACAGGGGGTAAGGGAAACACCATATATTTT
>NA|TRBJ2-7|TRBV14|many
CASSQARPPYEQYF
TGTGCCAGCAGCCAAGCCAGACCCCCCTACGAGCAGTACTTC
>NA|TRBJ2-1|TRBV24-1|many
CATSEADEEQFF
TGTGCCACCAGTGAGGCGGACGAGGAGCAGTTCTTC
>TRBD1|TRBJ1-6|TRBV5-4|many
CASSNTGGNSPLHF
TGTGCCAGCAGCAACACAGGGGGAAATTCACCCCTCCACTTT
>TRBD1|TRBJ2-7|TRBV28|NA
CASSLLRQGAYEQYF
TGTGCCAGCAGTCTCCTGCGACAGGGGGCCTACGAGCAGTACTTC
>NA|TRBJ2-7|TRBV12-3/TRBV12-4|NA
CASSFAAGAHEQYF
TGTGCCAGCAGTTTTGCGGCAGGGGCCCACGAGCAGTACTTC
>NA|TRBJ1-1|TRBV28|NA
CASSFPNQVRAFF
TGTGCCAGCAGTTTTCCCAATCAGGTGCGAGCTTTCTTT
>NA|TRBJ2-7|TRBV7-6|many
CASSLGLGAHTYEQYF
TGTGCCAGCAGCTTAGGGTTGGGCGCTCATACCTACGAGCAGTACTTC
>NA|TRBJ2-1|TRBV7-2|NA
CASSSLGLSGFYNEQFF
TGTGCCAGCAGCTCTCTCGGGTTGAGCGGATTTTACAATGAGCAGTTCTTC
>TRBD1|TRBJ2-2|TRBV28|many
CASSLFAGGGGELFF
TGTGCCAGCAGTTTATTCGCAGGGGGCGGCGGGGAGCTGTTTTTT
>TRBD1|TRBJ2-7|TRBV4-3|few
CASSQAPGQSYEQYF
TGCGCCAGCAGCCAAGCGCCGGGACAGTCCTACGAGCAGTACTTC
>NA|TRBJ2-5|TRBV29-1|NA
CSVDMPRRETQYF
TGCAGCGTTGATATGCCCCGACGCGAGACCCAGTACTTC
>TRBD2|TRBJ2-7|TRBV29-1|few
CSVELSLAGNSYEQYF
TGCAGCGTTGAATTGAGTCTAGCGGGGAACTCCTACGAGCAGTACTTC
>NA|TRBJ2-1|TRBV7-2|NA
CASSLSRGSYNEQFF
TGTGCCAGCAGCTTATCGAGAGGCTCCTACAATGAGCAGTTCTTC
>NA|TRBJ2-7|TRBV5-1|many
CASSAAYEQYF
TGCGCCAGCAGCGCCGCCTACGAGCAGTACTTC
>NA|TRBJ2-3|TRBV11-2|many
CASSLSRGVTDTQYF
TGTGCCAGCAGCTTATCCCGGGGAGTTACAGATACGCAGTATTTT